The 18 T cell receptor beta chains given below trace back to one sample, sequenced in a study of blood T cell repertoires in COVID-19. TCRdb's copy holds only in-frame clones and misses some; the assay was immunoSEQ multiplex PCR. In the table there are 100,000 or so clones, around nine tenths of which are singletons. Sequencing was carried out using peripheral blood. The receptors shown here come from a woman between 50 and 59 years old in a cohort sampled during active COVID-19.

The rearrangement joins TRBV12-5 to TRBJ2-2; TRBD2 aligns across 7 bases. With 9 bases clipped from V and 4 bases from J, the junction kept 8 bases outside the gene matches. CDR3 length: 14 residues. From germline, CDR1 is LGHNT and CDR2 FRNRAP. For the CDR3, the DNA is TGTGCTAGCTCGAGGGAGGGTCTCACCGGGGAGCTGTTTTTT. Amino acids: CASSREGLTGELFF. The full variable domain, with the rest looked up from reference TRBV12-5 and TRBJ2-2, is DARVTQTPRHKVTEMGQEVTMRCQPILGHNTVFWYRQTMMQGLELLAYFRNRAPLDDSGMPKDRFSAEMPDATLATLKIQPSEPRDSAVYFCASSREGLTGELFFGEGSRLTVL.

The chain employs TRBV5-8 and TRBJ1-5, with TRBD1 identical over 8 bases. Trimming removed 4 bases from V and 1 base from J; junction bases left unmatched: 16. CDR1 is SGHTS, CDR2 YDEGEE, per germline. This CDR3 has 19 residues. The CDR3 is CASSPTGTGRGSSNQPQHF. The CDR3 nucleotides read TGTGCCAGCAGCCCTACCGGGACAGGAAGGGGGTCCAGCAATCAGCCCCAGCATTTT.

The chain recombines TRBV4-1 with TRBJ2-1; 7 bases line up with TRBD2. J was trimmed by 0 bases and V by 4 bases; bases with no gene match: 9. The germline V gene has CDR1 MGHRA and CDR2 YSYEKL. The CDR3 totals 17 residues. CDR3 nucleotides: TGCGCCAGCAGCCGAACGCTAGCGGTTAGCTCCTACAATGAGCAGTTCTTC. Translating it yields CASSRTLAVSSYNEQFF.

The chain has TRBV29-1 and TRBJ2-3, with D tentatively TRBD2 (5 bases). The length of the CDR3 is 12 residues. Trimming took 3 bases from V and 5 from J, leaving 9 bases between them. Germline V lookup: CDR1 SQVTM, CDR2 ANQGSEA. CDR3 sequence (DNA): TGCAGCGTTGAGTCGGGGAGAGATACGCAGTATTTT. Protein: CSVESGRDTQYF.

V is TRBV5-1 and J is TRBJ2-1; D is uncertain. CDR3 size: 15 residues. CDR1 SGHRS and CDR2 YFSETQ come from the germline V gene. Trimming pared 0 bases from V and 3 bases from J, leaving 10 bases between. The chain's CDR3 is CASSLGATDYNEQFF. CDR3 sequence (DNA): TGCGCCAGCAGCTTGGGGGCCACCGACTACAATGAGCAGTTCTTC.

CDR3 loop: CASSQDRRSGQPQHF. The CDR3 DNA sequence: TGTGCCAGCAGCCAGGACAGGAGGTCAGGGCAGCCCCAGCATTTT. The rearrangement uses TRBV4-2 and TRBJ1-5; 7 nucleotides agree with TRBD1. V lost 3 bases to trimming and J lost 7 bases; unmatched junction nucleotides: 9. The CDR3 has 15 residues. Germline V gene sequence: CDR1 LGHNA, CDR2 YNFKEQ.

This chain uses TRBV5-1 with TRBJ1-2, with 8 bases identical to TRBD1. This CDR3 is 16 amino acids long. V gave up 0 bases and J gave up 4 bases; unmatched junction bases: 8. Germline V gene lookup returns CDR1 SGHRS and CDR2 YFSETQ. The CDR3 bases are TGCGCCAGCAGCTTGGTGTCAGGGGGCGCGGGCTATGGCTACACCTTC. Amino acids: CASSLVSGGAGYGYTF. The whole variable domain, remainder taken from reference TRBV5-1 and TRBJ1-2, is KAGVTQTPRYLIKTRGQQVTLSCSPISGHRSVSWYQQTPGQGLQFLFEYFSETQRNKGNFPGRFSGRQFSNSRSEMNVSTLELGDSALYLCASSLVSGGAGYGYTFGSGTRLTVV.

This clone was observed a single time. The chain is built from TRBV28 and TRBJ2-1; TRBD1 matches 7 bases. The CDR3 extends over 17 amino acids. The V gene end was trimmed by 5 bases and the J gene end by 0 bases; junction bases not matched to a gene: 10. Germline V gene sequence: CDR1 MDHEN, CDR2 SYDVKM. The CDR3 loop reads CASSTRRGTRSYNEQFF. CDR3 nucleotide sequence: TGTGCCAGCAGTACACGCAGGGGGACCCGCTCCTACAATGAGCAGTTCTTC.

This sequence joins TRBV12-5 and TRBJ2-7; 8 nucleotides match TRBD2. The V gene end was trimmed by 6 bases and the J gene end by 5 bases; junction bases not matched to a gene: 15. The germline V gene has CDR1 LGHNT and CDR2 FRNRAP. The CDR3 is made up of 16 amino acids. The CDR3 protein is CASGPPGGSGRNEQYF. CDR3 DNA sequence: TGTGCTAGTGGCCCCCCCGGGGGGAGCGGGAGAAACGAGCAGTACTTC.

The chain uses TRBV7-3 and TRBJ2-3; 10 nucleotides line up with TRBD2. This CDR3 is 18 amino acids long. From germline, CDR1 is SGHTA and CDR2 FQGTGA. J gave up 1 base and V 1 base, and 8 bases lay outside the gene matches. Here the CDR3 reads CASSLNRLAGAGTDTQYF. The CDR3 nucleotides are TGTGCCAGCAGCTTAAACAGGCTAGCGGGAGCTGGCACAGATACGCAGTATTTT.

In nucleotides, the CDR3 is TGTGCCGATAAGACAGGGAACACCGGGGAGCTGTTTTTT. Translating gives CADKTGNTGELFF. V is TRBV7-9 and J is TRBJ2-2, with TRBD1 as a possible D gene (6 bases). Per germline, CDR1 SEHNR and CDR2 FQNEAQ (reference sequence). V gave up 11 bases and J gave up 1 base, with 11 bases separating them. This CDR3 is built from 13 residues.

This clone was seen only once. Written as DNA, the CDR3 is TGTGCCAGTAGTATGGGAGGGGTTAGCAGACGCGAGCAGTACTTC. This encodes CASSMGGVSRREQYF. The chain recombines TRBV19 with TRBJ2-7; 7 bases match TRBD2. Germline loops: CDR1 LNHDA, CDR2 SQIVND (reference sequence). This CDR3 has 15 residues. V trimming: 3 bases; J trimming: 6 bases; junction bases outside the gene matches: 11.

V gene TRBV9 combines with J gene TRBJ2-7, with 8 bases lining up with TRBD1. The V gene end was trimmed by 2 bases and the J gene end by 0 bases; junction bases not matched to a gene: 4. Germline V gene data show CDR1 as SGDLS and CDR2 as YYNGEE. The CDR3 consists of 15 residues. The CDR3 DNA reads TGTGCCAGCAGCGTGGGGGGACAGGCCTCCTACGAGCAGTACTTC. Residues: CASSVGGQASYEQYF.

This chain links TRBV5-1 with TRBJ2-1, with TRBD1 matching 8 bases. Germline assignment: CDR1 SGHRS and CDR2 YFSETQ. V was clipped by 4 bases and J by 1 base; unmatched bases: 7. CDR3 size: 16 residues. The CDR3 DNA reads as TGCGCCAGCAGCCGGCGACAGGGGTTGTCCTACAATGAGCAGTTCTTC. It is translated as CASSRRQGLSYNEQFF.

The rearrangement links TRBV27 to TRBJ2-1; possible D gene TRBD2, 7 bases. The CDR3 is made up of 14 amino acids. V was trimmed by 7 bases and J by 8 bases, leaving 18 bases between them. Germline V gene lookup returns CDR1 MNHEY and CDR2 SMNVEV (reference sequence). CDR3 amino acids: CASNRGGVRDEQFF. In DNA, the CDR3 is TGTGCCAGCAACCGAGGGGGGGTTAGGGATGAGCAGTTCTTC.

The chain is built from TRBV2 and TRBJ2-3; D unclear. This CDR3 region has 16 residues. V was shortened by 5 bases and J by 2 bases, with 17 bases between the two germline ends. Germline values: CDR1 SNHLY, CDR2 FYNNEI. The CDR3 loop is CASSPLLVGNTDTQYF. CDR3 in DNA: TGTGCCAGCAGTCCCCTCCTAGTGGGTAACACAGATACGCAGTATTTT.

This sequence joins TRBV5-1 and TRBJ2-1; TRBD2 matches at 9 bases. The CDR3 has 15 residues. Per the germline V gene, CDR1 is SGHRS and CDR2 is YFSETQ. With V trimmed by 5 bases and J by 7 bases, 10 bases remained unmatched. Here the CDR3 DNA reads TGCGCCAGCAGGGTTCCGGGACTAGCTACTAATGAGCAGTTCTTC. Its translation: CASRVPGLATNEQFF.

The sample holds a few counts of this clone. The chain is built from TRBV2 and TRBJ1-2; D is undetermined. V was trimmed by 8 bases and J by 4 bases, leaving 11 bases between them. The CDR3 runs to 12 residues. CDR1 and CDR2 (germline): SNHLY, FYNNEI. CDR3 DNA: TGTGCCAGCGCTTCTTCGGGCTATGGCTACACCTTC. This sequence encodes CASASSGYGYTF.